The clone carrying this T cell receptor (beta chain) appeared a few times. Its specificity is unknown. From the RT-PCR reads, TCRdb called clonotypes with MiXCR, one entry per CDR3 protein. The profile shows around 520,000 distinct CDR3 sequences, about 25% of them singletons. Germline V lookup: CDR1 LGHNA, CDR2 YNFKEQ. There are 18 residues in the CDR3. J lost 3 bases, V lost 0 bases, and 8 bases had no gene match. The data stem from a study of response to subunit inactivated influenza vaccine. Findings of the study overall: That few new T cells are recruited by each seasonal influenza vaccination was the authors' suggestion.

The material was CD4+ T cells sorted from PBMCs, obtained around 5 days after vaccination. The rearrangement joins TRBV4-2 to TRBJ2-3; 11 nucleotides align to TRBD1. The sequence derives from a middle-aged man who received an inactivated influenza vaccine. The CDR3 sequence is CASSQEFRDRGGTDTQYF. For the CDR3, the DNA is TGTGCCAGCAGCCAAGAGTTTCGGGACAGGGGGGGGACAGATACGCAGTATTTT.